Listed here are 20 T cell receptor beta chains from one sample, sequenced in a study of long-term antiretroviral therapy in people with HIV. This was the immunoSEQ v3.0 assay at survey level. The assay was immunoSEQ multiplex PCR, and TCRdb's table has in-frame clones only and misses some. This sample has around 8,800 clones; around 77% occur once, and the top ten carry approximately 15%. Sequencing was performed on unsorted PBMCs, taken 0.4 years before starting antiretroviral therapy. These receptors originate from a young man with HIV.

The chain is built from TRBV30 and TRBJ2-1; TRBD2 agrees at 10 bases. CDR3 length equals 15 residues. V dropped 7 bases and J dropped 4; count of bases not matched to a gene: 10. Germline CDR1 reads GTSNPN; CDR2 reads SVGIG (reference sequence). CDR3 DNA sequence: TGTGCCTCCCTCCCCCGACTAGCGGGTTACAATGAGCAGTTCTTC. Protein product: CASLPRLAGYNEQFF.

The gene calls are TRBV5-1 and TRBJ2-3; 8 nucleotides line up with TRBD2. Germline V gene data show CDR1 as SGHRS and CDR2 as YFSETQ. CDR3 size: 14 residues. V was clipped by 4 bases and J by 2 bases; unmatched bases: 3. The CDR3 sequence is CASSPGGVTDTQYF. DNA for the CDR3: TGCGCCAGCAGCCCCGGGGGGGTCACAGATACGCAGTATTTT.

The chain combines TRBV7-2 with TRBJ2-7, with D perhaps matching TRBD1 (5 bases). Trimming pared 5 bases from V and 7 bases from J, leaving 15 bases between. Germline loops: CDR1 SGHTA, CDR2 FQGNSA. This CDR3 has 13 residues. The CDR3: CASSQGAGREQYF. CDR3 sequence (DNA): TGTGCCAGCAGCCAAGGGGCCGGTAGGGAGCAGTACTTC.

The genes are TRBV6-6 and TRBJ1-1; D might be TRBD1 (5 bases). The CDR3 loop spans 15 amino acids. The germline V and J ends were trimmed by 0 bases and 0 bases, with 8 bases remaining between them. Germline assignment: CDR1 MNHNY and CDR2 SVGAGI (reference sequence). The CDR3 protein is CASSYSGRVNTEAFF. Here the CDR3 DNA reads TGTGCCAGCAGTTACTCGGGCAGGGTGAACACTGAAGCTTTCTTT.

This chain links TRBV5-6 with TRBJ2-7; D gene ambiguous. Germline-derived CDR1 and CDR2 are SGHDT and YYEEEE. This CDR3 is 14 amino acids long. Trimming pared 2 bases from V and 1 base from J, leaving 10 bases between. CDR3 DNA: TGTGCCAGCAGCTTTAACGTCGGTTCCTACGAGCAGTACTTC. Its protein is CASSFNVGSYEQYF.

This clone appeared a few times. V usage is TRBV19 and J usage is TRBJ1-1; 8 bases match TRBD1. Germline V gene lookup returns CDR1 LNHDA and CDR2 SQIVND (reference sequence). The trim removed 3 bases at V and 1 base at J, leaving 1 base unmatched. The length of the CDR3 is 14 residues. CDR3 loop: CASSIRGQNTEAFF. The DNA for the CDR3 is TGTGCCAGTAGTATCAGGGGGCAGAACACTGAAGCTTTCTTT.

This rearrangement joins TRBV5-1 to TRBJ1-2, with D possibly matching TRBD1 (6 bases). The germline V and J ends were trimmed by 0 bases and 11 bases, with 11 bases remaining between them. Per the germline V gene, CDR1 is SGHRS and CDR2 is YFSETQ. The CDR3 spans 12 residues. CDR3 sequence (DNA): TGCGCCAGCAGCTTGGAATGGACAGATTACACCTTC. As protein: CASSLEWTDYTF.

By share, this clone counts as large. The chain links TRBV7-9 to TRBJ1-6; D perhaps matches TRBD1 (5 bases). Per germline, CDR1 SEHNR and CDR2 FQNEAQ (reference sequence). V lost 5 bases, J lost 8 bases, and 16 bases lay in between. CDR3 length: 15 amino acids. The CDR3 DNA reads TGTGCCAGCAGCCTCCTCGGGGGGACGGATTCACCCCTCCACTTT. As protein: CASSLLGGTDSPLHF.

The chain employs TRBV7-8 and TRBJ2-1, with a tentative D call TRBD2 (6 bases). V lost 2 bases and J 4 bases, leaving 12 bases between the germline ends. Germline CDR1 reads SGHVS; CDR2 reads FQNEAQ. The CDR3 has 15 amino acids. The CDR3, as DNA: TGTGCCAGCAGCTTAAGGGATAGCGGATACAATGAGCAGTTCTTC. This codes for CASSLRDSGYNEQFF.

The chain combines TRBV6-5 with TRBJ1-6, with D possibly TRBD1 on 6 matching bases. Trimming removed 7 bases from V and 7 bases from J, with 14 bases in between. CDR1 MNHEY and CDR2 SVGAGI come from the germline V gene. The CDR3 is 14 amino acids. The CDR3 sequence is CASKKRGANSPLHF. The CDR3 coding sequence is TGTGCCAGCAAGAAAAGGGGGGCGAATTCACCCCTCCACTTT.

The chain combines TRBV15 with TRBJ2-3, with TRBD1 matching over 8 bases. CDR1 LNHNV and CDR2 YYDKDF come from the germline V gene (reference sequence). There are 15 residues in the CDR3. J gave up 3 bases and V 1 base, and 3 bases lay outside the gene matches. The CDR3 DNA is TGTGCCACCAGCAGAGGCAGGGGGCAAACAGATACGCAGTATTTT. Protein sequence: CATSRGRGQTDTQYF.

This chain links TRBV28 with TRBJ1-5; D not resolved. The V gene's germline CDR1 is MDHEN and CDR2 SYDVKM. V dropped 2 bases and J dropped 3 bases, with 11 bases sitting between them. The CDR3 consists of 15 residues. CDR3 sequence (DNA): TGTGCCAGCAGTTTAGAAGACACCCCCAATCAGCCCCAGCATTTT. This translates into CASSLEDTPNQPQHF.

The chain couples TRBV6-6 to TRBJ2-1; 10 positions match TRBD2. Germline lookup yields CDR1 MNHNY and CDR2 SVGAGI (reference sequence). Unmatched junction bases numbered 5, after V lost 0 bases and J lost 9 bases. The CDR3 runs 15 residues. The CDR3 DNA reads TGTGCCAGCAGTTACTCGACAAGCGGGGGGGCTGAGCAGTTCTTC. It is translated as CASSYSTSGGAEQFF.

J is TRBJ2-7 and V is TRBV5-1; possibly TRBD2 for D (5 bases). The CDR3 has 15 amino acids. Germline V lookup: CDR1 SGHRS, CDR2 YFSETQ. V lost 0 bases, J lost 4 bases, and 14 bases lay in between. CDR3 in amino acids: CASSLVTGKGYEQYF. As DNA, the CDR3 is TGCGCCAGCAGCTTGGTAACGGGGAAAGGTTACGAGCAGTACTTC.

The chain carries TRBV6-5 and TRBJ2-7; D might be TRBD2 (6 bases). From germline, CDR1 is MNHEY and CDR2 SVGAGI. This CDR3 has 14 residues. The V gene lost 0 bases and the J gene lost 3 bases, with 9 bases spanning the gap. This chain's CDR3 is CASSYSAGGYEQYF. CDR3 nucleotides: TGTGCCAGCAGTTACTCGGCCGGGGGCTACGAGCAGTACTTC.

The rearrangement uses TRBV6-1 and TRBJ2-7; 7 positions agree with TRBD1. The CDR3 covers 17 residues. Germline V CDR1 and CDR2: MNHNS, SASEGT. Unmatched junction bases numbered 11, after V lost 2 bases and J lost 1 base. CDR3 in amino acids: CASSEHSTGTDSYEQYF. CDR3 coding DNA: TGTGCCAGCAGTGAACACAGTACCGGGACAGATTCCTACGAGCAGTACTTC.

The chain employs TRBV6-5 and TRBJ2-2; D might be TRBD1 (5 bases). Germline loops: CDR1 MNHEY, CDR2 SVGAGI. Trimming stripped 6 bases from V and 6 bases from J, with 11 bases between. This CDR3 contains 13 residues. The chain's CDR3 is CASSLGLAGELFF. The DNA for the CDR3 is TGTGCCAGCAGCCTGGGGCTAGCCGGGGAGCTGTTTTTT.

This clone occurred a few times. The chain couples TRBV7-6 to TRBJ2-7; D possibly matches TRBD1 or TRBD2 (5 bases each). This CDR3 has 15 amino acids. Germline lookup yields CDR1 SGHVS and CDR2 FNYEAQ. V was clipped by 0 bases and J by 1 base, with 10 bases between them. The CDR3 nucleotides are TGTGCCAGCAGCTTAGCTAACGAGGGGTCCTACGAGCAGTACTTC. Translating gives CASSLANEGSYEQYF.

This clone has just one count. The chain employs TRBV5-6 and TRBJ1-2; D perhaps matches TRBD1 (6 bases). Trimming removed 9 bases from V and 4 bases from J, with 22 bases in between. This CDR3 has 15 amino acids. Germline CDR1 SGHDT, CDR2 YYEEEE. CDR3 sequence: CATTGQPLYRYGYTF. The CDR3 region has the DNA TGTGCCACCACCGGACAGCCTTTATATCGCTATGGCTACACCTTC.

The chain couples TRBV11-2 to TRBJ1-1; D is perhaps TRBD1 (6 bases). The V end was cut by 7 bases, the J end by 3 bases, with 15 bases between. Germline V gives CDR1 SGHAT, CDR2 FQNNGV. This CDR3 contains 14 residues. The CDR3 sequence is CASIPRPGDTEAFF. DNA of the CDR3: TGTGCCAGCATTCCCAGGCCAGGGGACACTGAAGCTTTCTTT.